The 6 T cell receptor beta chains reported below all come from one sample, sequenced in a study of blood T cells in healthy people across ages. A second PCR, run for roughly 7 to 11 cycles, used a sample-barcoded 5' primer plus a J-beta primer mix. TCRdb reprocessed the 5' RACE reads via MiXCR and lists one record per CDR3 protein. The sample contains roughly 650,000 distinct CDR3 sequences, 32% of which appear only once. The specimen sequenced was blood. The receptors derive from a woman over 75 in good health.

This clonotype came up a few times. A read error may be the cause here, since a much bigger clone is one base away. This chain joins TRBV4-3 and TRBJ2-5; TRBD2 agrees at 8 bases. The CDR3 has 18 residues. Germline-derived CDR1 and CDR2 are LGHNA and YSLEER. J was trimmed by 11 bases and V by 1 base; bases with no gene match: 21. CDR3 in DNA: TGCGCCAGCAGCCAAGCGGAGCGGGGGTTTCCTCCCTACAATGAGCAGTACTTC. Amino acid sequence: CASSQAERGFPPYNEQYF.

The gene calls are TRBV19 and TRBJ1-2; D gene unclear. This CDR3 region has 12 residues. CDR1 and CDR2 from the germline V gene are LNHDA and SQIVND (reference sequence). Trimming removed 4 bases from V and 6 bases from J, with 9 bases in between. The CDR3 sequence is CASSTRHDGYTF. In nucleotides, the CDR3 is TGTGCCAGTAGTACGAGACACGATGGCTACACCTTC.

Comment on this clonotype: A much larger clonotype is one base distant, so this may be a read error. The chain joins TRBV9 to TRBJ2-7, with 9 bases lining up with TRBD2. V was clipped by 0 bases and J by 7 bases; unmatched bases: 8. This CDR3 is 15 amino acids long. CDR1 and CDR2 (germline): SGDLS, YYNGEE. The CDR3 DNA reads TGTGCCAGCAGCGTAGGCGGGGGGGCCTCAGATGAGCAGTACTTC. This encodes CASSVGGGASDEQYF.

This clonotype was observed many times. The chain has TRBV5-1 and TRBJ2-3; TRBD2 matches 8 bases. Germline V gene lookup returns CDR1 SGHRS and CDR2 YFSETQ. V lost 0 bases, J lost 2 bases, and 2 bases stayed unmatched. CDR3 size: 15 residues. The CDR3 region is CASSLEAGVTDTQYF. DNA for the CDR3: TGCGCCAGCAGCTTGGAAGCGGGAGTCACAGATACGCAGTATTTT.

This clonotype was detected ten times or more. The rearrangement links TRBV5-1 to TRBJ2-5; a possible D gene is TRBD2 (5 bases). CDR1 SGHRS and CDR2 YFSETQ come from the germline V gene. This CDR3 comprises 13 residues. Trimming pared 0 bases from V and 12 bases from J, leaving 15 bases between. The CDR3 bases are TGCGCCAGCAGCTTGGACGGCGCGGGCTTTAAGTACTTC. Translation: CASSLDGAGFKYF.

This clonotype has a count of ten or more. This chain links TRBV11-2 with TRBJ2-1, with TRBD2 as a possible D gene (6 bases). CDR3 length: 16 amino acids. The germline V and J ends were trimmed by 5 bases and 2 bases, with 16 bases remaining between them. Germline V gene data show CDR1 as SGHAT and CDR2 as FQNNGV. CDR3 sequence: CASSLDSGRTYNEQFF. The CDR3 bases are TGTGCCAGCAGCCTTGACAGCGGGCGAACCTACAATGAGCAGTTCTTC.